The source of this T cell receptor beta chain is a study of CD8 T cells in Susac syndrome. The authors sequenced TCR beta from blood CD8+ and CD4+ T cells. The study used treatment-naive patients who had stable or active relapsing-remitting disease as multiple sclerosis controls. Negative isolation yielded the CD8+ and CD4+ T cells, while FACS enriched the TEMRA cells. The V and J ends lost 2 bases and 6 bases respectively, with 11 bases between them. The CDR3 has 12 residues. Germline V lookup: CDR1 SQVTM, CDR2 ANQGSEA. RNA in amounts of about 0.5 to 1 ug was reverse transcribed with random hexamers. Amplification of TCR beta CDR3 across 54 Vbeta and 13 Jbeta was performed with immunoSEQ multiplex PCR. MiXCR was run by TCRdb on the immunoSEQ multiplex PCR reads, yielding one entry per CDR3 protein. The sample yields about 150,000 distinct CDR3 sequences, approximately 96% seen once.

The clonotype was recovered from a human donor with multiple sclerosis. This chain uses TRBV29-1 with TRBJ2-7; D perhaps matches TRBD2 (7 bases). Sequenced: CD8+ T cells from PBMCs. In nucleotides, the CDR3 is TGCAGCGTTGAAATAGGGGGGGGCGAGCAGTACTTC. Protein: CSVEIGGGEQYF.